What follows are 22 T cell receptor beta chains derived from one specimen sequenced in a study of T cell repertoires in cytomegalovirus infection. Antigens of these TCRs are unknown. TCRdb re-derived calls from the reads in MiXCR, one entry per CDR3 protein. The table shows a few hundred thousand distinct CDR3 sequences, with around two fifths occurring only once. Sequencing was performed on cultured PBMCs, taken from culture after CMV antigen stimulation. Receptors originate from a human donor in good health (CMV status not recorded). Some clones in this sample may be carry-over from other donors' samples.

This sequence joins TRBV12-3 or TRBV12-4 and TRBJ2-3, with TRBD1 as a possible D gene (6 bases). This CDR3 is 14 amino acids long. V dropped 7 bases and J dropped 4 bases, with 15 bases sitting between them. CDR3 coding DNA: TGTGCCAGCAACCCCATACAGGGAGCAGATACGCAGTATTTT. Its protein product is CASNPIQGADTQYF.

The chain joins TRBV24-1 to TRBJ2-2; D tentatively fits TRBD1 or TRBD2 (5 bases each). Germline V gives CDR1 KGHDR, CDR2 SFDVKD. The CDR3 runs to 17 residues. The V gene lost 4 bases and the J gene lost 0 bases, with 14 bases spanning the gap. The CDR3 is CATSEGLGVTNTGELFF. The CDR3 nucleotides are TGTGCCACCAGTGAGGGGCTGGGGGTGACGAACACCGGGGAGCTGTTTTTT.

The sample holds a few counts of this clonotype. The rearrangement uses TRBV7-2 and TRBJ2-1, with D uncertain. Germline V gives CDR1 SGHTA, CDR2 FQGNSA. V was shortened by 0 bases and J by 13 bases, with 10 bases between the two germline ends. The CDR3 extends over 12 amino acids. The CDR3 protein is CASSLAPYPQFF. The CDR3 region has the DNA TGTGCCAGCAGCTTAGCACCCTACCCCCAGTTCTTC.

This clonotype was detected only a few times. The chain's CDR3 is CASSYEVGSPLHF. CDR3 sequence (DNA): TGTGCCAGCAGTTACGAAGTTGGTTCACCCCTCCACTTT. The gene calls are TRBV6-2 or TRBV6-3 and TRBJ1-6; the D is unclear. Trimming pared 2 bases from V and 9 bases from J, leaving 8 bases between. Germline CDR1 and CDR2: MNHEY and SVGEGT. The CDR3 has 13 amino acids.

This clonotype occurred a few times. The J gene is TRBJ1-6, the V gene TRBV6-6; D possibly corresponds to TRBD1 (6 bases). The length of the CDR3 is 17 residues. Trimming removed 2 bases from V and 6 bases from J, with 17 bases in between. Germline values: CDR1 MNHNY, CDR2 SVGAGI (reference sequence). The CDR3 nucleotides are TGTGCCAGCAGTTACCCAGGGCGGGGGACAATTAATTCACCCCTCCACTTT. Protein sequence: CASSYPGRGTINSPLHF.

This clonotype was counted only a few times. The J gene is TRBJ2-3, the V gene TRBV6-1, with 11 bases fitting TRBD1. Germline loops: CDR1 MNHNS, CDR2 SASEGT. The J segment lost 4 bases and the V segment lost 4 bases, leaving 7 bases of the junction unmatched. The CDR3 is 16 amino acids. CDR3: CASSAWTGGLADTQYF. DNA of the CDR3: TGTGCCAGCAGTGCCTGGACAGGGGGCCTGGCAGATACGCAGTATTTT.

The rearrangement joins TRBV7-6 to TRBJ2-2; TRBD1 aligns across 12 bases. In germline, CDR1 is SGHVS, CDR2 FNYEAQ. The J segment lost 6 bases and the V segment lost 2 bases, leaving 4 bases of the junction unmatched. This CDR3 contains 16 residues. Here the CDR3 reads CASSLRDRGLAGELFF. DNA of the CDR3: TGTGCCAGCAGCTTACGGGACAGGGGGCTGGCCGGGGAGCTGTTTTTT.

V usage is TRBV2 and J usage is TRBJ2-1, with a possible D match to TRBD2 (6 bases). The germline V gene has CDR1 SNHLY and CDR2 FYNNEI. V lost 3 bases, J lost 6 bases, and 12 bases lay in between. This CDR3 spans 14 amino acids. This CDR3 reads CASSEVVSGNEQFF. The CDR3 coding sequence is TGTGCCAGCAGTGAGGTAGTTAGCGGCAATGAGCAGTTCTTC. The variable domain in full, completed from reference TRBV2 and TRBJ2-1, reads EPEVTQTPSHQVTQMGQEVILRCVPISNHLYFYWYRQILGQKVEFLVSFYNNEISEKSEIFDDQFSVERPDGSNFTLKIRSTKLEDSAMYFCASSEVVSGNEQFFGPGTRLTVL.

The rearrangement links TRBV27 to TRBJ2-3; the D gene is possibly TRBD2 (6 bases). Trimming left V 3 bases short and J 0 bases short, with 13 bases between. The CDR3 contains 16 residues. Germline assignment: CDR1 MNHEY and CDR2 SMNVEV (reference sequence). The CDR3 loop is CASSLGVSGSTDTQYF. The CDR3 DNA is TGTGCCAGCAGTTTGGGGGTTAGCGGAAGCACAGATACGCAGTATTTT.

In this sample, this clonotype turned up a few times. This sequence joins TRBV11-2 and TRBJ1-1; perhaps TRBD1 as D (6 bases). Germline V gene data show CDR1 as SGHAT and CDR2 as FQNNGV. V lost 5 bases and J lost 3, with 22 bases in between. This CDR3 contains 17 residues. The CDR3 reads CASSARGPGSGDTEAFF. The CDR3 DNA sequence: TGTGCCAGCAGCGCGCGGGGGCCTGGGTCGGGAGACACTGAAGCTTTCTTT.

The J gene is TRBJ2-7, the V gene TRBV19; 8 bases fit TRBD1. The CDR3 contains 14 residues. Unmatched junction bases numbered 8, after V lost 4 bases and J lost 6 bases. Germline assignment: CDR1 LNHDA and CDR2 SQIVND (reference sequence). The CDR3 sequence: CASSRAGGRSEQYF. The CDR3 DNA reads TGTGCCAGTAGTAGGGCAGGGGGCCGAAGCGAGCAGTACTTC. The complete variable domain, with remaining parts taken from reference TRBV19 and TRBJ2-7, reads DGGITQSPKYLFRKEGQNVTLSCEQNLNHDAMYWYRQDPGQGLRLIYYSQIVNDFQKGDIAEGYSVSREKKESFPLTVTSAQKNPTAFYLCASSRAGGRSEQYFGPGTRLTVT.

The rearrangement links TRBV7-9 to TRBJ1-4, with 10 bases fitting TRBD1. The CDR3 has 15 amino acids. Germline values: CDR1 SEHNR, CDR2 FQNEAQ (reference sequence). V was pared by 5 bases and J by 7 bases, with 7 bases of the junction left unmatched. Here the CDR3 reads CASSPRGTGAEKLFF. The CDR3 DNA reads as TGTGCCAGCAGCCCCCGGGGGACAGGGGCTGAAAAACTGTTTTTT.

This clonotype has a handful of counts. V and J are TRBV7-8 and TRBJ2-5; the D gene is possibly TRBD2 (6 bases). The germline gives CDR1 SGHVS, CDR2 FQNEAQ. The CDR3 spans 13 residues. The germline V and J ends were trimmed by 6 bases and 5 bases, with 13 bases remaining between them. CDR3 in amino acids: CASSFGGWETQYF. CDR3 sequence (DNA): TGTGCCAGCAGTTTTGGGGGGTGGGAGACCCAGTACTTC. Full variable domain (remainder filled in from reference TRBV7-8 and TRBJ2-5): GAGVSQSPRYKVAKRGQDVALRCDPISGHVSLFWYQQALGQGPEFLTYFQNEAQLDKSGLPSDRFFAERPEGSVSTLKIQRTQQEDSAVYLCASSFGGWETQYFGPGTRLLVL.

This chain uses TRBV18 with TRBJ1-2; 9 positions agree with TRBD1. There are 13 residues in the CDR3. Germline loops: CDR1 KGHSH, CDR2 LQKENI. V shed 6 bases and J 7 bases; nucleotides not matched to a gene: 6. In DNA form, the CDR3 reads TGTGCCAGCTCGGACAGGGGTTTCGTTGGCTACACCTTC. This codes for CASSDRGFVGYTF.

The rearrangement joins TRBV6-2 or TRBV6-3 to TRBJ2-5; D not resolved. The V and J ends lost 4 bases and 3 bases respectively, with 9 bases between them. From germline, CDR1 is MNHEY and CDR2 SVGEGT. This CDR3 has 13 amino acids. The CDR3 nucleotides are TGTGCCAGCAGTTGGGGTCCTGAAGAGACCCAGTACTTC. Its protein product is CASSWGPEETQYF.

The chain joins TRBV4-1 to TRBJ2-1; D is unclear. Germline CDR1 MGHRA, CDR2 YSYEKL. The V end lost 5 bases, the J end lost 8 bases, and 13 bases lay between the germline ends. This CDR3 region has 13 residues. The CDR3 DNA is TGCGCCAGCAGCAAACTGGATGGGGATGAGCAGTTCTTC. Amino acids: CASSKLDGDEQFF.

J is TRBJ2-2 and V is TRBV7-9; D possibly uses TRBD1 or TRBD2 (5 bases each). From germline, CDR1 is SEHNR and CDR2 FQNEAQ (reference sequence). Trimming removed 3 bases from V and 4 bases from J, with 21 bases in between. There are 18 residues in the CDR3. The CDR3 DNA reads TGTGCCAGCAGCTTGTTTTCGACAGCCAACGAGGGCACCGGGGAGCTGTTTTTT. Its protein product is CASSLFSTANEGTGELFF.

This clonotype was counted between two and nine times. This chain uses TRBV10-3 with TRBJ2-3; possible D gene TRBD2, 6 bases. In germline, CDR1 is ENHRY, CDR2 SYGVKD. V was pared by 0 bases and J by 6 bases, with 7 bases between. CDR3 length: 13 amino acids. The CDR3 loop is CAISESLADTQYF. The CDR3 DNA reads TGTGCCATCAGTGAGTCGCTAGCGGATACGCAGTATTTT.

In its sample, this clonotype was seen a few times. The chain employs TRBV7-2 and TRBJ2-6; tentatively, D is TRBD2 (5 bases). Germline CDR1 reads SGHTA; CDR2 reads FQGNSA. CDR3 length: 15 residues. Trimming pared 4 bases from V and 4 bases from J, leaving 11 bases between. The CDR3 bases are TGTGCCAGCAGCTACCGGGGTGGAGGGGCCAACGTCCTGACTTTC. Protein product: CASSYRGGGANVLTF. The full variable domain, with the rest looked up from reference TRBV7-2 and TRBJ2-6, is GAGVSQSPSNKVTEKGKDVELRCDPISGHTALYWYRQSLGQGLEFLIYFQGNSAPDKSGLPSDRFSAERTGGSVSTLTIQRTQQEDSAVYLCASSYRGGGANVLTFGAGSRLTVL.

This chain links TRBV28 with TRBJ2-4; maybe TRBD2 (6 bases). This CDR3 is 15 amino acids long. CDR1 MDHEN and CDR2 SYDVKM come from the germline V gene. Trimming shortened V by 5 bases and J by 6 bases, and 17 bases separated the two germline ends. CDR3 residues: CASSGGEDGANIQYF. Written as DNA, the CDR3 is TGTGCCAGCAGTGGTGGGGAGGACGGAGCAAACATTCAGTACTTC.

The chain uses TRBV5-1 and TRBJ1-1; D unclear. V lost 5 bases, J lost 3 bases, and 17 bases lay in between. The CDR3 extends over 15 amino acids. Germline CDR1 is SGHRS and CDR2 is YFSETQ. The CDR3 DNA follows: TGCGCCAGCAGGCCACGAGGGCTCGGTGACACTGAAGCTTTCTTT. It codes for CASRPRGLGDTEAFF.

This chain links TRBV6-2 or TRBV6-3 with TRBJ2-5; weak D call: TRBD1 (5 bases). This CDR3 has 12 amino acids. The germline CDR1 and CDR2 sequences are MNHEY and SVGEGT. The V end lost 7 bases, the J end lost 2 bases, and 8 bases lay between the germline ends. The CDR3 nucleotides are TGTGCCAGCAACGACAGTCAAGAGACCCAGTACTTC. This codes for CASNDSQETQYF.